The 25 T cell receptor beta chains in this list originate from one sample, sequenced in a study of cytomegalovirus exposure and HLA in healthy donors. Primers included in the PCR were 60 Vbeta and 13 Jbeta primers. TCRdb's table, derived via immunoSEQ multiplex PCR, lists solely in-frame clones and lacks some. Seen here are about 94,000 clones, roughly three quarters observed once, and the top ten hold more than 0.6%. The sequencing sample was made of PBMCs. These receptor sequences come from a woman aged 60-75 years in good health and CMV-seronegative.

DNA of the CDR3: TGTGCCAGTAGCTCGTTGAGTAGCAATCAGCCCCAGCATTTT. It translates to CASSSLSSNQPQHF. The V and J genes are TRBV6-5 and TRBJ1-5; D unclear. Trimming stripped 9 bases from V and 0 bases from J, with 12 bases between. CDR3 size: 14 residues. Looked up from germline, CDR1 is MNHEY and CDR2 is SVGAGI.

This clone appeared a single time. The gene calls are TRBV7-8 and TRBJ2-1, with 8 nucleotides matching TRBD2. V shed 1 base, J shed 8 bases, and the junction held 7 bases outside the gene matches. The germline V gene encodes CDR1 SGHVS and CDR2 FQNEAQ. This CDR3 spans 15 amino acids. DNA of the CDR3: TGTGCCAGCAGCTTAGTCCACGGGAGGGCCGATGAGCAGTTCTTC. Protein sequence: CASSLVHGRADEQFF.

The rearrangement links TRBV28 to TRBJ2-4, with 7 bases fitting TRBD2. After removal of 4 bases from V and 15 bases from J, the junction contained 12 bases not matched to a gene. This CDR3 is 13 amino acids long. Germline CDR1 and CDR2: MDHEN and SYDVKM. For the CDR3, the DNA is TGTGCCAGCAGTTACCTGTCTAGCGGATTGGGGTACTTC. Its protein product is CASSYLSSGLGYF.

This sequence joins TRBV7-9 and TRBJ2-7; D possibly corresponds to TRBD1 (5 bases). This CDR3 region has 12 residues. V gave up 4 bases and J gave up 4 bases, with 8 bases separating them. Germline V CDR1 and CDR2: SEHNR, FQNEAQ (reference sequence). The CDR3 here is CASSSKGYEQYF. Written as DNA, the CDR3 is TGTGCCAGCAGCTCCAAGGGGTACGAGCAGTACTTC.

This chain uses TRBV7-9 with TRBJ2-7; TRBD2 aligns across 8 bases. This CDR3 region has 15 residues. V dropped 5 bases and J dropped 4; count of bases not matched to a gene: 10. Germline assignment: CDR1 SEHNR and CDR2 FQNEAQ (reference sequence). CDR3 sequence (DNA): TGTGCCAGCAGCCCAGCGGGAGCGGGAGCATACGAGCAGTACTTC. Its protein product is CASSPAGAGAYEQYF. Based on the CDR3 plus reference TRBV7-9 and TRBJ2-7, the full variable domain is DTGVSQNPRHKITKRGQNVTFRCDPISEHNRLYWYRQTLGQGPEFLTYFQNEAQLEKSRLLSDRFSAERPKGSFSTLEIQRTEQGDSAMYLCASSPAGAGAYEQYFGPGTRLTVT.

This chain links TRBV7-8 with TRBJ2-6, with 7 bases aligning to TRBD2. CDR1 is SGHVS and CDR2 is FQNEAQ in the germline V gene. V trimming: 5 bases; J trimming: 0 bases; junction bases outside the gene matches: 7. This CDR3 has 17 amino acids. In DNA form, the CDR3 reads TGTGCCAGCAGCCCGCGGGGGTATCGCTCTGGGGCCAACGTCCTGACTTTC. Residues: CASSPRGYRSGANVLTF.

Here the CDR3 reads CASSTRVYGYTF. DNA of the CDR3: TGTGCCAGCAGCACCAGGGTCTATGGCTACACCTTC. V is TRBV5-6 and J is TRBJ1-2; D is possibly TRBD1 (5 bases). The CDR3 sequence is 12 residues long. The V gene lost 4 bases and the J gene lost 4 bases, with 8 bases spanning the gap. Germline-derived CDR1 and CDR2 are SGHDT and YYEEEE.

This chain joins TRBV4-3 and TRBJ1-1; D not resolved. With 2 bases removed from V and 1 base from J, the gap between germline ends came to 11 bases. Germline V gene lookup returns CDR1 LGHNA and CDR2 YSLEER. The CDR3 is 15 amino acids. Here the CDR3 DNA reads TGCGCCAGCAGCCAACTCGGACTTGGGAACACTGAAGCTTTCTTT. As protein: CASSQLGLGNTEAFF.

Only one count was recorded for this clone. The chain has TRBV11-2 and TRBJ2-5; D possibly corresponds to TRBD1 (7 bases). The CDR3 is made up of 15 amino acids. Germline-derived CDR1 and CDR2 are SGHAT and FQNNGV. The V end lost 5 bases, the J end lost 0 bases, and 13 bases lay between the germline ends. The CDR3 loop is CASSIAGGYQETQYF. DNA of the CDR3: TGTGCCAGCAGCATTGCAGGGGGGTACCAAGAGACCCAGTACTTC.

The chain uses TRBV4-1 and TRBJ2-1; 12 bases are shared with TRBD2. Germline CDR1 and CDR2: MGHRA and YSYEKL. Trimming at V came to 2 bases and at J to 7 bases, leaving 6 bases not matched to a gene. The CDR3 is 16 amino acids. As DNA, the CDR3 is TGCGCCAGCAGCCAAATACTAGCGGGAGGTTCGAATGAGCAGTTCTTC. It codes for CASSQILAGGSNEQFF.

The chain uses TRBV7-6 and TRBJ1-1; the D gene is possibly TRBD1 (5 bases). The germline CDR1 and CDR2 sequences are SGHVS and FNYEAQ. The CDR3 runs to 14 residues. With 1 base removed from V and 3 bases from J, the gap between germline ends came to 9 bases. CDR3 region: CASSLGSGDTEAFF. For the CDR3, the DNA is TGTGCCAGCAGCTTAGGCTCGGGGGACACTGAAGCTTTCTTT.

This chain links TRBV5-1 with TRBJ1-1; TRBD1 agrees at 9 bases. V gave up 4 bases and J gave up 0 bases; unmatched junction bases: 4. The CDR3 length is 15 residues. Germline CDR1 reads SGHRS; CDR2 reads YFSETQ. The CDR3 bases are TGCGCCAGCAGCCTAAACAGGGGGCTGAACACTGAAGCTTTCTTT. Translating gives CASSLNRGLNTEAFF.

This clone appeared a few times. This chain connects TRBV6-5 to TRBJ1-2; unclear D gene. CDR1 and CDR2 (germline): MNHEY, SVGAGI. The CDR3 consists of 13 residues. V lost 2 bases and J 5 bases, leaving 9 bases between the germline ends. The DNA for the CDR3 is TGTGCCAGCAGTTACGCCGAAACTTATGGCTACACCTTC. Translated, it gives CASSYAETYGYTF.

The J gene is TRBJ1-1, the V gene TRBV9, with 7 positions matching TRBD1. The CDR3 sequence is 14 residues long. Trimming removed 0 bases from V and 8 bases from J; junction bases left unmatched: 7. Germline CDR1 is SGDLS and CDR2 is YYNGEE. The DNA of the CDR3 is TGTGCCAGCAGCGTAGGAGCAGGGGGTTTAGAAGCTTTCTTT. As protein: CASSVGAGGLEAFF.

The chain recombines TRBV7-9 with TRBJ1-5; no reliable D call. Trimming pared 3 bases from V and 6 bases from J, leaving 9 bases between. CDR3 size: 13 residues. Germline CDR1 and CDR2: SEHNR and FQNEAQ (reference sequence). The CDR3 coding sequence is TGTGCCAGCAGCTTGGATAGCTTTCAGCCCCAGCATTTT. Protein product: CASSLDSFQPQHF. The complete variable domain, with remaining parts taken from reference TRBV7-9 and TRBJ1-5, reads DTGVSQNPRHKITKRGQNVTFRCDPISEHNRLYWYRQTLGQGPEFLTYFQNEAQLEKSRLLSDRFSAERPKGSFSTLEIQRTEQGDSAMYLCASSLDSFQPQHFGDGTRLSIL.

This chain links TRBV5-4 with TRBJ2-2; 12 bases align to TRBD1. V trimming: 4 bases; J trimming: 5 bases; junction bases outside the gene matches: 12. This CDR3 is 18 amino acids long. The germline V gene has CDR1 SGHNT and CDR2 YYREEE (reference sequence). The CDR3 spells CASSPRGQGAPGTGELFF. As DNA, the CDR3 is TGTGCCAGCAGCCCCCGGGGACAGGGGGCGCCTGGGACCGGGGAGCTGTTTTTT.

This clone was counted a few times. The rearrangement uses TRBV13 and TRBJ2-7; D call uncertain. The CDR3 contains 14 residues. V was trimmed by 10 bases and J by 0 bases, leaving 16 bases between them. Germline assignment: CDR1 PRHDT and CDR2 FYEKMQ (reference sequence). The CDR3 nucleotides are TGTGCCACCGCAGTAAATTCCCTCTCCTACGAGCAGTACTTC. It is translated as CATAVNSLSYEQYF. Full variable domain (outside the CDR3, taken from reference TRBV13 and TRBJ2-7): AAGVIQSPRHLIKEKRETATLKCYPIPRHDTVYWYQQGPGQDPQFLISFYEKMQSDKGSIPDRFSAQQFSDYHSELNMSSLELGDSALYFCATAVNSLSYEQYFGPGTRLTVT.

This clone has a handful of counts. V usage is TRBV28 and J usage is TRBJ1-2, with D perhaps matching TRBD1 (5 bases). V was trimmed by 2 bases and J by 2 bases, leaving 9 bases between them. The germline gives CDR1 MDHEN, CDR2 SYDVKM. The CDR3 contains 14 residues. The CDR3 coding sequence is TGTGCCAGCAGTTTAAGGGGAGGGAACTATGGCTACACCTTC. Translated, it gives CASSLRGGNYGYTF.

This sequence joins TRBV4-3 and TRBJ2-3, with TRBD2 matching over 8 bases. Per the germline V gene, CDR1 is LGHNA and CDR2 is YSLEER. The CDR3 has 15 amino acids. V shed 0 bases and J 3 bases; nucleotides not matched to a gene: 2. The CDR3 protein is CASSQESGSTDTQYF. CDR3 nucleotides: TGCGCCAGCAGCCAAGAAAGCGGGAGTACAGATACGCAGTATTTT.

The chain has TRBV6-6 and TRBJ2-2, with a possible D match to TRBD1 (6 bases). Germline V CDR1 and CDR2: MNHNY, SVGAGI (reference sequence). V dropped 11 bases and J dropped 0 bases, with 13 bases sitting between them. This CDR3 spans 14 amino acids. The CDR3 spells CAGEGQSNTGELFF. The CDR3 DNA reads TGTGCCGGCGAAGGACAGTCGAACACCGGGGAGCTGTTTTTT.

This chain uses TRBV19 with TRBJ2-7; TRBD1 might be the D (5 bases). Trimming took off 5 bases at V and 3 bases at J, with 14 bases between the two ends. This CDR3 has 14 residues. Germline loops: CDR1 LNHDA, CDR2 SQIVND (reference sequence). The CDR3 sequence is CASSPQGAYYEQYF. In nucleotides, the CDR3 is TGTGCCAGTAGTCCCCAGGGTGCTTACTACGAGCAGTACTTC.

J is TRBJ2-7 and V is TRBV30, with 16 positions matching TRBD2. Per germline, CDR1 GTSNPN and CDR2 SVGIG (reference sequence). The CDR3 extends over 19 amino acids. The V gene end was trimmed by 4 bases and the J gene end by 2 bases; junction bases not matched to a gene: 14. CDR3 loop: CAWTTDGTSGRAVTYEQYF. The CDR3 DNA reads TGTGCCTGGACGACGGACGGGACTAGCGGGAGGGCCGTGACCTACGAGCAGTACTTC. Full variable domain (missing parts from reference TRBV30 and TRBJ2-7): SQTIHQWPATLVQPVGSPLSLECTVEGTSNPNLYWYRQAAGRGLQLLFYSVGIGQISSEVPQNLSASRPQDRQFILSSKKLLLSDSGFYLCAWTTDGTSGRAVTYEQYFGPGTRLTVT.

This rearrangement joins TRBV19 to TRBJ1-3; a weak D match, TRBD1 (6 bases). CDR1 is LNHDA, CDR2 SQIVND, per germline (reference sequence). The CDR3 is 13 amino acids. The V end lost 6 bases, the J end lost 4 bases, and 10 bases lay between the germline ends. CDR3 sequence (DNA): TGTGCCAGTAGCACAGGGTACGGAAACACCATATATTTT. Translating gives CASSTGYGNTIYF.

This sequence joins TRBV10-3 and TRBJ1-6, with 10 bases aligning to TRBD1. After removal of 9 bases from V and 7 bases from J, the junction contained 3 bases not matched to a gene. The length of the CDR3 is 13 residues. CDR1 ENHRY and CDR2 SYGVKD come from the germline V gene. The CDR3 loop reads CAIWGQGNSPLHF. CDR3 coding DNA: TGTGCCATATGGGGACAGGGGAATTCACCCCTCCACTTT.

The chain uses TRBV4-3 and TRBJ2-1; 9 positions match TRBD2. Germline CDR1 reads LGHNA; CDR2 reads YSLEER. V dropped 0 bases and J dropped 4; count of bases not matched to a gene: 7. The CDR3 length is 17 residues. The CDR3 reads CASSQDLSGSGYNEQFF. The CDR3 nucleotides are TGCGCCAGCAGCCAAGATCTTAGCGGGAGCGGTTACAATGAGCAGTTCTTC.